The 27 T cell receptor beta chains below all came from one sample that was sequenced in a study of T cells in Graves' hyperthyroidism and ophthalmopathy. What was amplified from RNA transcripts were TCR beta CDR3 regions. Using the HTBI primer set, a first-round RT-PCR was run on the TCR CDR3. In TCRdb, the multiplex PCR reads were re-called with MiXCR into one record per CDR3 protein. The sample shows around 190,000 distinct CDR3 sequences, about a sixth of them seen only once. Sequenced input: blood. The receptor source for this set is a woman in her forties or fifties with Graves' hyperthyroidism.

This clonotype showed up just a few times. V gene TRBV10-1 combines with J gene TRBJ2-3; the D gene could be TRBD1 or TRBD2 (5 bases each). This CDR3 has 14 amino acids. The germline V gene has CDR1 WNHNN and CDR2 SYGVQD (reference sequence). V lost 4 bases and J 12 bases, leaving 20 bases between the germline ends. CDR3 amino acids: CASSGRPGRHLQYF. DNA of the CDR3: TGCGCCAGCAGTGGACGCCCGGGACGGCATCTTCAGTATTTT.

The rearrangement links TRBV29-1 to TRBJ2-7; possible D gene TRBD2, 5 bases. Germline CDR1 SQVTM, CDR2 ANQGSEA. The ends were cut back, 7 bases at V and 3 bases at J, with 10 bases in the middle. This CDR3 is built from 11 residues. In DNA form, the CDR3 reads TGCAGCGCGCTCGAGGGCTACGAGCAGTACTTC. Its translation: CSALEGYEQYF.

Concerning this clonotype itself: A much larger clonotype is one base distant, so this may be a read error. The chain employs TRBV28 and TRBJ1-5; 7 nucleotides agree with TRBD1. Trimming removed 7 bases from V and 5 bases from J; junction bases left unmatched: 14. The CDR3 consists of 16 residues. Germline assignment: CDR1 MDHEN and CDR2 SYDVKM. CDR3 residues: CASIWRGQVGDQPQHF. The CDR3 nucleotides read TGTGCCAGCATTTGGAGAGGACAGGTTGGCGATCAGCCCCAGCATTTT.

This clonotype showed up many times. The CDR3 DNA is TGTGCCAGCCGTGGGGGACAGGGGGCTGGGAACACTGAAGCTTTCTTT. This gives the protein CASRGGQGAGNTEAFF. This chain uses TRBV6-1 with TRBJ1-1; 12 bases line up with TRBD1. Germline trimming cut 8 bases from V and 1 base from J; bases unmatched to any gene: 8. This CDR3 has 16 amino acids. From germline, CDR1 is MNHNS and CDR2 SASEGT.

This clonotype appeared many times. This sequence joins TRBV6-1 and TRBJ1-2; 9 positions agree with TRBD1. The germline V gene encodes CDR1 MNHNS and CDR2 SASEGT. Trimming removed 6 bases from V and 5 bases from J; junction bases left unmatched: 13. The CDR3 is 16 amino acids. This CDR3 is CASRMGLDRGGYGYTF. The CDR3 DNA reads as TGTGCCAGCAGGATGGGTTTGGACAGGGGTGGTTATGGCTACACCTTC.

This clonotype was recorded many times. In nucleotides, the CDR3 is TGCAGTGCTGGCCCCGGGGGCGTTAACACCGGGGAGCTGTTTTTT. It specifies CSAGPGGVNTGELFF. The V call is TRBV20-1, the J call TRBJ2-2, with D perhaps being TRBD1 or TRBD2 (6 bases each). V lost 5 bases, J lost 2 bases, and 15 bases lay in between. The CDR3 has 15 residues. Germline V gene lookup returns CDR1 DFQATT and CDR2 SNEGSKA (reference sequence).

For this clonotype: This may be a read error, as it is one base from a much larger clone. The chain links TRBV6-1 to TRBJ1-1; D possibly corresponds to TRBD1 (5 bases). Trimming took off 5 bases at V and 6 bases at J, with 10 bases between the two ends. CDR1 and CDR2 (germline): MNHNS, SASEGT. The CDR3 sequence is 12 residues long. The CDR3 sequence: CASSYGGAEAFF. CDR3 sequence (DNA): TGTGCCAGCAGTTACGGGGGGGCTGAAGCTTTCTTT.

The chain joins TRBV20-1 to TRBJ2-1; 12 nucleotides match TRBD2. Germline CDR1 DFQATT, CDR2 SNEGSKA (reference sequence). The CDR3 contains 19 residues. J was trimmed by 2 bases and V by 2 bases; bases with no gene match: 13. This CDR3 is CSARQHHLAGGPAYNEQFF. The DNA of the CDR3 is TGCAGTGCTAGACAACACCATCTAGCGGGAGGGCCGGCCTACAATGAGCAGTTCTTC.

In its sample, this clonotype was seen many times. The chain is built from TRBV20-1 and TRBJ2-1, with D tentatively TRBD2 (5 bases). Per the germline V gene, CDR1 is DFQATT and CDR2 is SNEGSKA (reference sequence). V was pared by 0 bases and J by 1 base, with 10 bases between. This CDR3 is 15 amino acids long. The DNA of the CDR3 is TGCAGTGCTAGAGATTCGTCGGGGTCCTACAATGAGCAGTTCTTC. Encoded protein: CSARDSSGSYNEQFF.

The sample holds many counts of this clonotype. V is TRBV6-1 and J is TRBJ2-3, with D possibly matching TRBD2 (6 bases). Germline CDR1 reads MNHNS; CDR2 reads SASEGT. The V and J ends lost 5 bases and 0 bases respectively, with 15 bases between them. The CDR3 spans 16 residues. The CDR3 loop is CASSYGAAGSTDTQYF. CDR3 sequence (DNA): TGTGCCAGCAGTTACGGGGCGGCGGGGAGCACAGATACGCAGTATTTT.

This clonotype showed up just a few times. V usage is TRBV5-4 and J usage is TRBJ1-6; D ambiguous. The CDR3 is 15 residues long. Trimming shortened V by 1 base and J by 6 bases, and 11 bases separated the two germline ends. Germline V CDR1 and CDR2: SGHNT, YYREEE (reference sequence). The CDR3 DNA is TGTGCCAGCAGCTTGTCTTTGGCGGGTAATTCACCCCTCCACTTT. Translating it yields CASSLSLAGNSPLHF.

This clonotype was observed many times. This sequence joins TRBV28 and TRBJ2-7; no clear D. CDR3 length: 11 amino acids. V was pared by 7 bases and J by 4 bases, with 8 bases between. Germline-derived CDR1 and CDR2 are MDHEN and SYDVKM. Written as DNA, the CDR3 is TGTGCCAGCAATGACCTATACGAGCAGTACTTC. Residues: CASNDLYEQYF.

Details on this clonotype: A junction boundary mismatches the germline segment, possibly from a read error. The chain joins TRBV11-1 to TRBJ2-5; D unresolved. Germline V lookup: CDR1 SGHAT, CDR2 FQDESV (reference sequence). CDR3 length: 11 amino acids. The CDR3 sequence is CASSASKTQHF. The CDR3, as DNA: TGTGCCAGCAGCGCCTCGAAGACCCAGCACTTC. Full variable domain (missing parts from reference TRBV11-1 and TRBJ2-5): EAEVAQSPRYKITEKSQAVAFWCDPISGHATLYWYRQILGQGPELLVQFQDESVVDDSQLPKDRFSAERLKGVDSTLKIQPAELGDSAMYLCASSASKTQHFGPGTRLLVL.

In its sample, this clonotype was seen many times. J is TRBJ2-1 and V is TRBV27, with D possibly TRBD2 on 5 matching bases. V shed 5 bases and J shed 6 bases, with 14 bases lying between them. Germline CDR1 reads MNHEY; CDR2 reads SMNVEV (reference sequence). This CDR3 comprises 14 residues. This CDR3 reads CASSPSPSINEQFF. Here the CDR3 DNA reads TGTGCCAGCAGTCCCTCCCCTAGCATCAATGAGCAGTTCTTC.

This clonotype was seen many times. The chain joins TRBV6-5 to TRBJ2-7; TRBD1 is a possible D gene (5 bases). This CDR3 is 15 amino acids long. From germline, CDR1 is MNHEY and CDR2 SVGAGI. Trimming removed 0 bases at V and 0 bases at J, with 9 bases between. DNA of the CDR3: TGTGCCAGCAGTTACTCGGACCAGGGCTCCTACGAGCAGTACTTC. Protein sequence: CASSYSDQGSYEQYF.

This clonotype was seen ten or more times. The rearrangement links TRBV27 to TRBJ1-6; D is unresolved. This CDR3 has 15 residues. The germline V and J ends were trimmed by 0 bases and 10 bases, with 13 bases remaining between them. CDR1 and CDR2 from the germline V gene are MNHEY and SMNVEV (reference sequence). The CDR3 DNA reads TGTGCCAGCAGTTTATCGAGGACCCTAGGGTCACCCCTCCACTTT. As protein: CASSLSRTLGSPLHF.

This clonotype has ten or more counts. The rearrangement uses TRBV11-2 and TRBJ2-3; no definite D call. CDR3 length: 11 residues. Trimming shortened V by 7 bases and J by 6 bases, and 8 bases separated the two germline ends. Germline V gene sequence: CDR1 SGHAT, CDR2 FQNNGV. The CDR3 spells CASTPSDTQYF. The CDR3 bases are TGTGCCAGCACCCCCTCGGATACGCAGTATTTT.

Many counts were recorded for this clonotype. The gene calls are TRBV2 and TRBJ1-2; D might be TRBD1 (5 bases). Germline CDR1 is SNHLY and CDR2 is FYNNEI. Trimming pared 7 bases from V and 4 bases from J, leaving 19 bases between. This CDR3 region has 15 residues. The CDR3 reads CASTFGGENSYGYTF. The CDR3 DNA is TGTGCCAGCACTTTCGGGGGGGAGAACAGCTATGGCTACACCTTC. The full variable domain, in which reference TRBV2 and TRBJ1-2 provide the parts outside the CDR3, is EPEVTQTPSHQVTQMGQEVILRCVPISNHLYFYWYRQILGQKVEFLVSFYNNEISEKSEIFDDQFSVERPDGSNFTLKIRSTKLEDSAMYFCASTFGGENSYGYTFGSGTRLTVV.

The gene calls are TRBV7-9 and TRBJ2-5, with D possibly matching TRBD2 (6 bases). The CDR3 is made up of 14 amino acids. Trimming cost V 2 bases and J 5 bases, with 12 bases left between them. Germline assignment: CDR1 SEHNR and CDR2 FQNEAQ (reference sequence). The CDR3 coding sequence is TGTGCCAGCAGCTTAACGACTAGTTTGGAGACCCAGTACTTC. Protein: CASSLTTSLETQYF.

There are many counts of this clonotype. This chain connects TRBV6-1 to TRBJ1-1, with TRBD1 matching over 7 bases. This CDR3 spans 14 amino acids. Germline-derived CDR1 and CDR2 are MNHNS and SASEGT. After removal of 6 bases from V and 5 bases from J, the junction contained 9 bases not matched to a gene. The DNA for the CDR3 is TGTGCCAGCAGATCGGACAGGCGCAGGACTGAAGCTTTCTTT. It translates to CASRSDRRRTEAFF.

This clonotype appeared many times. This sequence joins TRBV28 and TRBJ2-5, with D hard to call. From germline, CDR1 is MDHEN and CDR2 SYDVKM. This CDR3 comprises 10 residues. V lost 5 bases and J 7 bases, leaving 5 bases between the germline ends. DNA of the CDR3: TGTGCCAGCAGTAGGGCGACCCAGTACTTC. It codes for CASSRATQYF.

The chain joins TRBV28 to TRBJ2-7, with 12 bases matching TRBD1. Germline V gene lookup returns CDR1 MDHEN and CDR2 SYDVKM. The junction had 12 bases not matched to a gene; V was cut back by 3 bases and J by 6 bases. This CDR3 comprises 17 residues. CDR3 region: CASSLQPGTGGKGEQYF. The CDR3 region has the DNA TGTGCCAGCAGTTTGCAACCTGGGACAGGGGGCAAGGGCGAGCAGTACTTC.

Ten or more counts support this clonotype. The gene calls are TRBV7-2 and TRBJ1-2; TRBD1 is a possible D gene (6 bases). Per the germline V gene, CDR1 is SGHTA and CDR2 is FQGNSA. The length of the CDR3 is 15 residues. V lost 5 bases and J 4 bases, leaving 17 bases between the germline ends. The CDR3 DNA sequence: TGTGCCAGCAGCGCAACAGGGAATGCAGCCTATGGCTACACCTTC. Its translation: CASSATGNAAYGYTF.

This clonotype has a count of ten or more. The rearrangement links TRBV27 to TRBJ2-7; the D gene is possibly TRBD2 (6 bases). V lost 1 base to trimming and J lost 6 bases, with 13 bases between them. This CDR3 contains 14 residues. Germline V gene sequence: CDR1 MNHEY, CDR2 SMNVEV (reference sequence). DNA of the CDR3: TGTGCCAGCAGTTTATACCCCGGGACTTCCGAGCAGTACTTC. Protein product: CASSLYPGTSEQYF.

The chain combines TRBV6-2 or TRBV6-3 with TRBJ2-7; either TRBD1 or TRBD2 may supply D (5 bases each). Germline CDR1 reads MNHEY; CDR2 reads SVGEGT. The CDR3 has 14 residues. V was trimmed by 7 bases and J by 1 base, leaving 14 bases between them. The CDR3 sequence is CASTPPGRSYEQYF. DNA of the CDR3: TGTGCCAGCACCCCCCCAGGGAGATCCTACGAGCAGTACTTC.

Comment on this clonotype: Just one base apart from a much larger clone, this may be a read error. Since the CDR3 does not end with the conserved phenylalanine or tryptophan, this likely comes from a read error. This chain links TRBV11-3 with TRBJ2-6; D is unclear. Germline assignment: CDR1 SGHNT and CDR2 YENEEA. The CDR3 totals 15 residues. V shed 1 base and J shed 0 bases, with 4 bases lying between them. The CDR3 DNA follows: TGTGCCAGCAGCTTAGGGGCCTCTGGGGCCAACGTCCTGACTTCC. Amino acids: CASSLGASGANVLTS.

This clonotype was counted many times. The gene calls are TRBV9 and TRBJ2-1; 8 nucleotides match TRBD1. The V segment lost 3 bases and the J segment 6 bases; nucleotides outside the gene matches: 8. The CDR3 has 15 residues. Looked up from germline, CDR1 is SGDLS and CDR2 is YYNGEE. This CDR3 reads CASSAQGETGNEQFF. The CDR3 bases are TGTGCCAGCAGCGCACAGGGGGAGACAGGCAATGAGCAGTTCTTC. The complete variable domain, with remaining parts taken from reference TRBV9 and TRBJ2-1, reads DSGVTQTPKHLITATGQRVTLRCSPRSGDLSVYWYQQSLDQGLQFLIQYYNGEERAKGNILERFSAQQFPDLHSELNLSSLELGDSALYFCASSAQGETGNEQFFGPGTRLTVL.